The T cell receptor beta chain under discussion was sequenced for a study of identical twins. Each CDR3 protein is one row after TCRdb ran MiXCR on the 5' RACE reads. The table includes roughly 500,000 distinct CDR3 sequences, roughly 21% detected once. This clonotype was detected once. The V gene's germline CDR1 is DFQATT and CDR2 SNEGSKA (reference sequence). Germline trimming cut 0 bases from V and 7 bases from J; bases unmatched to any gene: 8. This CDR3 is built from 16 residues. A further study also used this sample, focusing on T cells expressing NK-cell markers.

V and J are TRBV20-1 and TRBJ2-2, with 10 bases aligning to TRBD2. The source of this sequence is a young woman in good health. The sample taken for sequencing was CD4+ T cells sorted from blood. CDR3 amino acids: CSARDPLAGEIGELFF. The CDR3 DNA reads TGCAGTGCTAGAGATCCCCTAGCGGGAGAGATCGGGGAGCTGTTTTTT.